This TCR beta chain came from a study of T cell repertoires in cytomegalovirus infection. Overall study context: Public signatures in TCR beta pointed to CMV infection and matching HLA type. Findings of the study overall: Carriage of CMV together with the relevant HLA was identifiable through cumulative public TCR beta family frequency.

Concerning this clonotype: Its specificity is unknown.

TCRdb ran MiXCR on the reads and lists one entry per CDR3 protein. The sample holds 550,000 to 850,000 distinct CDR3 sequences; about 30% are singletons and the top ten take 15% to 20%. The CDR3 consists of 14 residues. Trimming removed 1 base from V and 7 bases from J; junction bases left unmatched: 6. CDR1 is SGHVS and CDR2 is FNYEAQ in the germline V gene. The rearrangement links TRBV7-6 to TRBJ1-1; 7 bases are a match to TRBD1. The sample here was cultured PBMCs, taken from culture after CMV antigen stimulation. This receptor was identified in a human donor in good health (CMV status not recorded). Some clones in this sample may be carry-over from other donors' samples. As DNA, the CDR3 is TGTGCCAGCAGCTTAGGGGGGAGGGGGCTTGAAGCTTTCTTT. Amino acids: CASSLGGRGLEAFF.